The sample holds one count of the clone carrying this T cell receptor beta chain. For every sample, 95,000 to 100,000 TCR templates were assayed. Data came from immunoSEQ multiplex PCR; TCRdb stores just in-frame clones and leaves some out. This sample carries tens of thousands of clones, roughly nine tenths of them seen once, and the ten largest clones take approximately 0.35%. This sample is drawn from a study of siplizumab effects on memory and regulatory T cells. Germline V gene data show CDR1 as MNHNS and CDR2 as SASEGT. This CDR3 contains 12 residues. Trimming removed 8 bases from V and 3 bases from J, with 11 bases in between.

V usage is TRBV6-1 and J usage is TRBJ2-7, with unresolved D. This TCR was recovered from a human donor in good health. Material: naive CD8+ T cells sorted from blood. The CDR3: CASPAEDYEQYF. The CDR3 DNA reads TGTGCCAGCCCGGCGGAAGACTACGAGCAGTACTTC.